This T cell receptor (beta chain) was obtained from a study of Graves' ophthalmopathy and Graves' hyperthyroidism. Uncontrolled infections, other autoimmune diseases, pregnancy or lactation barred patients from enrollment. RNA transcripts yielded amplified TCR beta CDR3 regions. First-round RT-PCR employed HTBI primers, with a second-round multiplex PCR after it. TCRdb recomputed calls from the multiplex PCR reads with MiXCR, one row per CDR3 protein. The sample lists about 740,000 distinct CDR3 sequences; 40% were seen once. Germline loops: CDR1 LNHDA, CDR2 SQIVND (reference sequence). Unmatched junction bases numbered 2, after V lost 5 bases and J lost 3 bases. The CDR3 totals 14 residues.

The source material was peripheral blood. This sequence was found in an adult man with Graves' ophthalmopathy. The J gene is TRBJ2-3, the V gene TRBV19, with TRBD2 matching 10 bases. CDR3 in amino acids: CASSASGRTDTQYF. For the CDR3, the DNA is TGTGCCAGTAGTGCTAGCGGGAGAACAGATACGCAGTATTTT.